This T cell receptor beta chain was sequenced in a study of tumor-infiltrating lymphocytes in primary liver carcinoma. The investigators made TCR beta cDNA from roughly 0.55 ug total RNA, using a constant-region primer. Libraries covering TCR beta were generated through three nested multiplex PCR rounds (using a slightly modified ARM-PCR). In the first two PCR rounds, TRBV1-TRBV30 forward primers were paired with a C-beta reverse primer, and each round lasted around 10 cycles. From the multiplex PCR reads, TCRdb called clonotypes with MiXCR, one entry per CDR3 protein. Altogether around 330,000 distinct CDR3 sequences are present, about 50% being singletons, with the ten largest covering over 15%. For blood RNA, unsorted whole blood served as the source, and germline DNA was extracted too. HBV chronically infected the treatment-naive patients. This CDR3 comprises 15 residues. Germline V CDR1 and CDR2: SGHAT, FQNNGV.

As concerns this clonotype: Germline and junction disagree at one end, which may indicate a read error.

This clonotype originated in a woman in her twenties or thirties with primary liver carcinoma and hepatitis B virus infection. This chain uses TRBV11-2 with TRBJ2-1; 11 nucleotides align to TRBD2. Specimen: peripheral blood. CDR3 loop: CTSNTLAGGPNEQFF. The CDR3 DNA sequence: TGTACCAGCAACACTCTAGCGGGAGGACCCAATGAGCAGTTCTTC.